This is a list of T cell receptor beta chains from one sample in a study of T cells in Graves' hyperthyroidism and ophthalmopathy. One entry per CDR3 protein, called by TCRdb with MiXCR from the multiplex PCR reads. The sample shows roughly 650,000 distinct CDR3 sequences, approximately 16% of them seen only once. Sequencing was done on a sample of blood. Receptors originate from a woman aged 40 to 50 with Graves' ophthalmopathy. CDR3s leave out the opening cysteine and the closing phenylalanine or tryptophan. Each record gives: J gene, V gene, CDR3 protein.

TRBJ1-2	TRBV12-3/TRBV12-4	ASSFSGRGYSNYGYT
TRBJ2-5	TRBV20-1	SAKFLAGSQETQY
TRBJ2-3	TRBV6-1	ASRGLADTQY
TRBJ2-3	TRBV7-9	ASTLNGRSTDTQY
TRBJ2-5	TRBV2	ASSGTGSGETQY
TRBJ2-5	TRBV6-2/TRBV6-3	ASSRHRDRASMQETQY
TRBJ2-3	TRBV6-1	ASSVAADTQY
TRBJ2-3	TRBV7-3	ASSLNSAGTDTQY
TRBJ2-5	TRBV5-4	ASSQGHTQETQY
TRBJ2-2	TRBV7-9	ATPSGRAGNGELF
TRBJ2-5	TRBV3-1	ASSQVSRNLQETQY
TRBJ2-5	TRBV7-7	ASSLAYGSKETQY
TRBJ2-3	TRBV7-8	ASKGPASTDTQY
TRBJ2-5	TRBV7-9	ASSLVSGRAGETQY
TRBJ1-1	TRBV12-3/TRBV12-4	ASSSSRANTEAF
TRBJ1-5	TRBV27	ASGVEHNQPQH
TRBJ1-1	TRBV11-2	ASSPFFSANTEAF
TRBJ1-2	TRBV6-9	ASSYPNLSRDLLYGYT
TRBJ2-1	TRBV12-3/TRBV12-4	ASSSPGRRDNEQF
TRBJ2-1	TRBV3-1	ASSQADRGQSLGQF
TRBJ2-7	TRBV7-9	ASSLSPLTSGGYEQY
TRBJ1-2	TRBV9	ASSGDLQGNYGYT